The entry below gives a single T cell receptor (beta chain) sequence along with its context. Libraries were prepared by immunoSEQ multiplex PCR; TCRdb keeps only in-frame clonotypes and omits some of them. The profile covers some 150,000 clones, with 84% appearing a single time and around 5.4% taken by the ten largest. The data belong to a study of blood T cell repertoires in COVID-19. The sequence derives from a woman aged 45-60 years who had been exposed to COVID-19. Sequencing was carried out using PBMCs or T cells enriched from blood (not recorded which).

The CDR3 loop is CASSRGRGRLAGAYEQFF. The CDR3 region has the DNA TGTGCCAGCAGCCGTGGGAGGGGCAGGCTAGCGGGAGCGTATGAGCAGTTCTTC. This chain joins TRBV7-7 and TRBJ2-1, with 10 bases that match TRBD2. The trim removed 5 bases at V and 8 bases at J, leaving 18 bases unmatched. Germline loops: CDR1 SSHAT, CDR2 FNYEAQ (reference sequence). This CDR3 comprises 18 residues.